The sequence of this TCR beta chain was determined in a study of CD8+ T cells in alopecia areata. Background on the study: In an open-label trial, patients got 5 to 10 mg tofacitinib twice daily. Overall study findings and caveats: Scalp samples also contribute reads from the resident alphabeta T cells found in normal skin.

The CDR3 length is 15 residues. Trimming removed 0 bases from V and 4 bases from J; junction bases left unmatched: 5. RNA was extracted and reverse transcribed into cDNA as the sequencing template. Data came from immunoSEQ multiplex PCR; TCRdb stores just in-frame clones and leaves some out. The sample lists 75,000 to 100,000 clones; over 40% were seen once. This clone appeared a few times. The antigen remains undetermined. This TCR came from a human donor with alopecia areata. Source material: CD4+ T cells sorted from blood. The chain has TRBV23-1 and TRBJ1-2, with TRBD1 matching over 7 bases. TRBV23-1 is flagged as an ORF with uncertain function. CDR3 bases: TGCGCCAGCAGTCAATCCCCGGGACAGAGCTATGGCTACACCTTC. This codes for CASSQSPGQSYGYTF.